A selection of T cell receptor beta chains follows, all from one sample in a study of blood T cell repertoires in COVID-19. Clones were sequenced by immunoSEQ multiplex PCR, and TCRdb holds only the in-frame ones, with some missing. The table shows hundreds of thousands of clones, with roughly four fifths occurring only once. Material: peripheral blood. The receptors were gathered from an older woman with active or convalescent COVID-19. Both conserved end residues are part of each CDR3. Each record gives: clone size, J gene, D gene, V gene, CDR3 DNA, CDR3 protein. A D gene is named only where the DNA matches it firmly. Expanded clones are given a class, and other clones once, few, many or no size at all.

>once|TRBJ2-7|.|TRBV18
TGTGCCAGCTCACCGGCAGAGGCTTACGAGCAGTACTTC
CASSPAEAYEQYF
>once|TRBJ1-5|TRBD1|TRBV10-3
TGTGCCATCAGTGAGTCCGGACAGGCTTATAGCAATCAGCCCCAGCATTTT
CAISESGQAYSNQPQHF
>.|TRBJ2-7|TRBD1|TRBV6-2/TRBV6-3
TGTGCCAGCAGTTACTCGAGCGCCGGGACAGGTAACGAGCAGTACTTC
CASSYSSAGTGNEQYF
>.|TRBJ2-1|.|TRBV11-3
TGTGCCAGCAGCTCCGGCAGGGACAATGAGCAGTTCTTC
CASSSGRDNEQFF
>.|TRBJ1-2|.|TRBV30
TGTGCCTGGAGTCAGACAGGTGGTGGGGGCTACACCTTC
CAWSQTGGGGYTF
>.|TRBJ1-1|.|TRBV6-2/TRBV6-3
TGTGCCAGCAGTCATAGTGGGAGGATGAACACTGAAGCTTTCTTT
CASSHSGRMNTEAFF
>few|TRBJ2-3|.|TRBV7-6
TGTGCCAGCAGCCCGGCGTGGGGGGGGCCGGATACGCAGTATTTT
CASSPAWGGPDTQYF
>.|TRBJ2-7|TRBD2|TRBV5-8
TGTGCCAGCAGCTTGCGGTCTAGCGGGGGCCACGAGCAGTACTTC
CASSLRSSGGHEQYF
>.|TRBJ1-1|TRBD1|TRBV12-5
TGTGCTAGTGGTCCCTCGACAGGGCTGAACACTGAAGCTTTCTTT
CASGPSTGLNTEAFF
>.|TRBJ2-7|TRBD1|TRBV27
TGTGCCAGCAGTTTATTCTCGGACAGGGGCTACGAGCAGTACTTC
CASSLFSDRGYEQYF
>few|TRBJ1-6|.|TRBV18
TGTGCCAGCTCACCCTCGAGCTCCTATAATTCACCCCTCCACTTT
CASSPSSSYNSPLHF
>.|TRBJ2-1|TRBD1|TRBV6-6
TGTGCCAGCAGTTACTCGGGACAGGGCAACAATGAGCAGTTCTTC
CASSYSGQGNNEQFF
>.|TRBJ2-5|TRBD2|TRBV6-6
TGTGCCAGCAGGGTCGCGGGGGGGGCATGGGAAGAGACCCAGTACTTC
CASRVAGGAWEETQYF
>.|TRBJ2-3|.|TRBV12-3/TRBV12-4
TGTGCCAGCAGCCGCCGGGGCACAGATACGCAGTATTTT
CASSRRGTDTQYF
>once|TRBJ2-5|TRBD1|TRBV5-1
TGCGCCAGCAGCCCGACAGGGTTGGGAGAGACCCAGTACTTC
CASSPTGLGETQYF
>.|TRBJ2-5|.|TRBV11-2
TGTGCCAGCAGCTTAGTTGGAGGAGAGACCCAGTACTTC
CASSLVGGETQYF
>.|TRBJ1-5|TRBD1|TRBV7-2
TGTGCCAGCAGTGACAGGGGCCATCAGCCCCAGCATTTT
CASSDRGHQPQHF
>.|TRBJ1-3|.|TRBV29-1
TGCAGCGTTGACCGGGTGTCTGGAAACACCATATATTTT
CSVDRVSGNTIYF
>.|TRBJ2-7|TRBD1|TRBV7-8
TGTGCCAGCAGCTTAGTGGGGACAGGGGGCTTCGAGCAGTACTTC
CASSLVGTGGFEQYF
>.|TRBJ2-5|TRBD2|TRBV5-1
TGCGCCAGCAGCTTCTCACTCACTAGCGGGGGGCAAGAGACCCAGTACTTC
CASSFSLTSGGQETQYF
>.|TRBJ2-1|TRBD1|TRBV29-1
TGCAGCGTCTTAGACAGGGGGCTCTCTCAAGGGGGTAGGAGCAATGAGCAGTTCTTC
CSVLDRGLSQGGRSNEQFF
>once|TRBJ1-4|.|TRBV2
TGTGCCAGCGCTACAGGGAGTCGGGAAAAACTGTTTTTT
CASATGSREKLFF
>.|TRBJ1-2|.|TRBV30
TGTGCCTGGAGTTTAAGGGGGATTGGCTACACCTTC
CAWSLRGIGYTF
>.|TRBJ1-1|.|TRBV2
TGTGCCAGCAGTGAAGGGCAGGGGTCTATGAACACTGAAGCTTTCTTT
CASSEGQGSMNTEAFF
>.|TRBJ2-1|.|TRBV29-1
TGCAGCGTTGGTCGCCAGGGGTTGAGGAATGAGCAGTTCTTC
CSVGRQGLRNEQFF
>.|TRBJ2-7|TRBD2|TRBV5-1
TGCGCCAGCAGCTTGGCGGCGGGGGGGTACGAGCAGTACTTC
CASSLAAGGYEQYF
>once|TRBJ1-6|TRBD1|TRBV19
TGTGCCAGTAGATGGGCAGGGGGTAATTCACCCCTCCACTTT
CASRWAGGNSPLHF
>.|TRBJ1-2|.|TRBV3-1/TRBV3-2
TGTGCCAGCAGCCCCAACGGGAATGCGAACTATGGCTACACCTTC
CASSPNGNANYGYTF
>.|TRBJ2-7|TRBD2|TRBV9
TGTGCCAGCAGCGTAGCTTCGAGCGGGGGGAGCTACGAGCAGTACTTC
CASSVASSGGSYEQYF
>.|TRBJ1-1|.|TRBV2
TGTGCCAGCAGTGAGATTGGGGCGCGCACTGAAGCTTTCTTT
CASSEIGARTEAFF
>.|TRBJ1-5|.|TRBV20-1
TGCAGTGCTAGTTTAGGGGCAGGAAATCAGCCCCAGCATTTT
CSASLGAGNQPQHF
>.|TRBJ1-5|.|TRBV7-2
TGTGCCAGCAGCTTAAGGTCTGGGGGGAATCAGCCCCAGCATTTT
CASSLRSGGNQPQHF
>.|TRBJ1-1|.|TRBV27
TGTGCCAGCAAGCCACAGGGCCTGATGTGGGCTTTCTTT
CASKPQGLMWAFF
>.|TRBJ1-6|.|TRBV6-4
TGTGCCAGCAGTGACCAGGGTTCTTCACCCCTCCACTTT
CASSDQGSSPLHF
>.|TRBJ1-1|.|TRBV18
TGTGCCAGCTCACCAAAGCTCCCGGGGGAGGTAAGGACTGAAGCTTTCTTT
CASSPKLPGEVRTEAFF
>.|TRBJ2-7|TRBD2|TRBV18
TGTGCCAGCTCCCTTGGACTAGCGTCACCCTCCTACGAGCAGTACTTC
CASSLGLASPSYEQYF
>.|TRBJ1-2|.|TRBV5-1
TGCGCCAGCAGCACCGGACAGAGCTATGGCTACACCTTC
CASSTGQSYGYTF
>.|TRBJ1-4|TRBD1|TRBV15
TGTGCCACCAGCAGGCCGACAGGGCTTGGAACTAATGAAAAACTGTTTTTT
CATSRPTGLGTNEKLFF
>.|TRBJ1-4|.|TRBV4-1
TGCGCCAGCAGGCCCGGGGGTTCAAATGAAAAACTGTTTTTT
CASRPGGSNEKLFF
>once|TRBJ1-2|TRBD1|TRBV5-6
TGTGCCAGCAGCCTAGGACAGGGAAACTATGGCTACACCTTC
CASSLGQGNYGYTF
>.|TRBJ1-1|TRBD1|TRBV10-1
TGCGCCAGCAGTGAGTCTGAGACAGGGGGCTTGAGGACTGAAGCTTTCTTT
CASSESETGGLRTEAFF
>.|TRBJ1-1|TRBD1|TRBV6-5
TGTGCCAGCCGAAGGACAGGCTTGAACACTGAAGCTTTCTTT
CASRRTGLNTEAFF
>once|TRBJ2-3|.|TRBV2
TGTGCCAGCAGTTCGGACAGTAGCACAGATACGCAGTATTTT
CASSSDSSTDTQYF
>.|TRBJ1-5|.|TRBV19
TGTGCCAGTAGTATAGATATTCGGGGTCAGCCCCAGCATTTT
CASSIDIRGQPQHF
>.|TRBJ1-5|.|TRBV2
TGTGCCAGCAGTGGAAAGAGCACGGGGAATCGGCAGCCCCAGCATTTT
CASSGKSTGNRQPQHF